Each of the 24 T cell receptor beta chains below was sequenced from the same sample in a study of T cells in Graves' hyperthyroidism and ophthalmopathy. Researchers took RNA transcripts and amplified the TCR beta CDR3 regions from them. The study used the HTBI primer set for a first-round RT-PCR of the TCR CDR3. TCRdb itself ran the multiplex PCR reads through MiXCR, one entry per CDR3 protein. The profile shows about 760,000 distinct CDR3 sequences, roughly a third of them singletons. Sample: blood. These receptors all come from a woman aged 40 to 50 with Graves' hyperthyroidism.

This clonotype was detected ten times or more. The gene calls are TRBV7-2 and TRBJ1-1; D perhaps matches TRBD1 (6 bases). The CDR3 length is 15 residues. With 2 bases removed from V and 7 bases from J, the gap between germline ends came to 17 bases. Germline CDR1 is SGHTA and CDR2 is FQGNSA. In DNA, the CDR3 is TGTGCCAGCAGCTTAACGACAGGATTTCGAGGTGAAGCTTTCTTT. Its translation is CASSLTTGFRGEAFF.

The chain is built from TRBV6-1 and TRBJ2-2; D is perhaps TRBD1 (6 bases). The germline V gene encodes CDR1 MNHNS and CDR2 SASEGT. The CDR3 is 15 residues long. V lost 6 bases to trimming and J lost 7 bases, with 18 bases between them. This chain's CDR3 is CASSRTNRDGGELFF. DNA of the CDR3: TGTGCCAGCAGCCGTACCAACAGGGACGGCGGGGAGCTGTTTTTT.

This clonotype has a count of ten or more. The CDR3: CATSDHGTGNYGYTF. In DNA, the CDR3 is TGTGCCACCAGTGACCATGGGACAGGGAACTATGGCTACACCTTC. This rearrangement joins TRBV24-1 to TRBJ1-2; 9 bases line up with TRBD1. This CDR3 is 15 amino acids long. Looked up from germline, CDR1 is KGHDR and CDR2 is SFDVKD. The junction had 4 bases not matched to a gene; V was cut back by 4 bases and J by 2 bases.

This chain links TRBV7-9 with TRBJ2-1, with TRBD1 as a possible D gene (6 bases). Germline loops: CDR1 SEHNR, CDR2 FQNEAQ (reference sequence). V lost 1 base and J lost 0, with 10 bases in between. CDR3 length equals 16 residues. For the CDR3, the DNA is TGTGCCAGCAGCTTAGAGGGGGACCTCTCCTACAATGAGCAGTTCTTC. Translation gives CASSLEGDLSYNEQFF.

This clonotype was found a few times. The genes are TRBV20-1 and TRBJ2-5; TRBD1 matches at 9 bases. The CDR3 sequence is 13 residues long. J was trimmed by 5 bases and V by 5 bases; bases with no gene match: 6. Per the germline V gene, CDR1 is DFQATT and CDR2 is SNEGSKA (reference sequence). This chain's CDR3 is CSAVQGALETQYF. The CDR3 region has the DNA TGCAGTGCTGTACAGGGGGCTTTGGAGACCCAGTACTTC.

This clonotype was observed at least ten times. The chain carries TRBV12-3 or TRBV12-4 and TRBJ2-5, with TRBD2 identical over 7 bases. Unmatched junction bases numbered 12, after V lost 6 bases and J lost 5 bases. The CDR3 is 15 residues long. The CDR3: CASSHLGGSEETQYF. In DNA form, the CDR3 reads TGTGCCAGCAGCCATCTGGGAGGGTCGGAGGAGACCCAGTACTTC.

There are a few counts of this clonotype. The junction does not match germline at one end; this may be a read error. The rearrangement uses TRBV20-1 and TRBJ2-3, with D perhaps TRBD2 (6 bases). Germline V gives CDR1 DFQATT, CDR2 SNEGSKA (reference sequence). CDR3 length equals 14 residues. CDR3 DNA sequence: TGCAGTGCTGGAGATCGGGGGATTTGGCATACGCAGTATTTT. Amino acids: CSAGDRGIWHTQYF.

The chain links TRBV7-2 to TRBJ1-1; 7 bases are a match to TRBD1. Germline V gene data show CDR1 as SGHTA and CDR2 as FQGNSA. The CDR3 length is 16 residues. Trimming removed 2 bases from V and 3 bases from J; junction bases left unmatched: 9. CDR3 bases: TGTGCCAGCAGCTTACTTCCGGGACAGAGACACACTGAAGCTTTCTTT. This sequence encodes CASSLLPGQRHTEAFF.

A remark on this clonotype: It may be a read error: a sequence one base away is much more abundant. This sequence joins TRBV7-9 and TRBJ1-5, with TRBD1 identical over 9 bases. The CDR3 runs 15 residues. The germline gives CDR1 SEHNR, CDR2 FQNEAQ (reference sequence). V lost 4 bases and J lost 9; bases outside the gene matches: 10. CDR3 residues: CASSSGTGRDRPQHF. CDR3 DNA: TGTGCCAGCAGCTCCGGGACAGGGAGAGATCGGCCCCAGCATTTT.

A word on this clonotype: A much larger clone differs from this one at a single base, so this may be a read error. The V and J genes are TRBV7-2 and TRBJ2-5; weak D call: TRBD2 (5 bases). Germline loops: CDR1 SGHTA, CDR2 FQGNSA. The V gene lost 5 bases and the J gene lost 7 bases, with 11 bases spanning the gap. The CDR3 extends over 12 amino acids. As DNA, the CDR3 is TGTGCCAGCAGCCCCTATCGGGGGACCCAGTACTTC. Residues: CASSPYRGTQYF. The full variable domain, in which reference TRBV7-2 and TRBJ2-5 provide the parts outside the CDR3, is GAGVSQSPSNKVTEKGKDVELRCDPISGHTALYWYRQSLGQGLEFLIYFQGNSAPDKSGLPSDRFSAERTGGSVSTLTIQRTQQEDSAVYLCASSPYRGTQYFGPGTRLLVL.

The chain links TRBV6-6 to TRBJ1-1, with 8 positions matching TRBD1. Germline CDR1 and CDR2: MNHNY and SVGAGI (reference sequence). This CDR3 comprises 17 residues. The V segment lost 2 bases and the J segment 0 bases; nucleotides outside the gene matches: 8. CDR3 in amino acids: CASSYETGVTMNTEAFF. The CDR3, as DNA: TGTGCCAGCAGTTACGAGACAGGGGTTACAATGAACACTGAAGCTTTCTTT.

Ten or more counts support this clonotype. CDR3 residues: CASSNPGSLHGYTF. CDR3 coding DNA: TGTGCCAGCAGCAATCCAGGGAGTCTTCATGGCTACACCTTC. This chain uses TRBV9 with TRBJ1-2; D is perhaps TRBD1 (5 bases). The CDR3 covers 14 residues. CDR1 and CDR2 (germline): SGDLS, YYNGEE. Trimming pared 4 bases from V and 6 bases from J, leaving 16 bases between.

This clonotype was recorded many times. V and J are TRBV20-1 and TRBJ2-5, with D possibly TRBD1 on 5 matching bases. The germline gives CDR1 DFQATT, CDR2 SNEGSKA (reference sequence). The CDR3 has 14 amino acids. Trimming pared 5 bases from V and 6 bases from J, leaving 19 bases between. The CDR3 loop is CSASLWGRGQTQYF. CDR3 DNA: TGCAGTGCTTCCCTTTGGGGAAGGGGCCAGACCCAGTACTTC.

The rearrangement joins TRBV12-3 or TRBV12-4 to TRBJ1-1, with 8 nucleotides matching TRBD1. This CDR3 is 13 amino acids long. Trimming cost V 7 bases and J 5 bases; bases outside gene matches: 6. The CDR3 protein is CASTWTGLTEAFF. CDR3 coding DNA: TGTGCCAGCACCTGGACAGGGCTTACTGAAGCTTTCTTT.

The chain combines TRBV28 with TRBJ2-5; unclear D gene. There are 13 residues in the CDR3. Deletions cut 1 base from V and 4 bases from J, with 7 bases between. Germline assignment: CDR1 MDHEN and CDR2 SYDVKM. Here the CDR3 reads CASSLFMGETQYF. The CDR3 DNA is TGTGCCAGCAGTTTATTCATGGGAGAGACCCAGTACTTC.

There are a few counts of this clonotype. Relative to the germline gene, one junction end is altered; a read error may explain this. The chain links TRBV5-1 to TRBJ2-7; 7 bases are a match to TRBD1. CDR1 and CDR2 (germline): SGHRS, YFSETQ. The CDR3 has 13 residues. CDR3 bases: TGTGCCAGCAGCCTCGACAGGGTCCACGAGCAGTACTTC. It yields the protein CASSLDRVHEQYF. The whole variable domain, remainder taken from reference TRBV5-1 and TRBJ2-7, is KAGVTQTPRYLIKTRGQQVTLSCSPISGHRSVSWYQQTPGQGLQFLFEYFSETQRNKGNFPGRFSGRQFSNSRSEMNVSTLELGDSALYLCASSLDRVHEQYFGPGTRLTVT.

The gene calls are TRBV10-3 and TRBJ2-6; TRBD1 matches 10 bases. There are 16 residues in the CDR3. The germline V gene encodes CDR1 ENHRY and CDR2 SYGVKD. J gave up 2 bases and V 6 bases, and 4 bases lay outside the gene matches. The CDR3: CAIRTGGGAGANVLTF. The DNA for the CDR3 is TGTGCCATCAGGACAGGGGGCGGCGCTGGGGCCAACGTCCTGACTTTC.

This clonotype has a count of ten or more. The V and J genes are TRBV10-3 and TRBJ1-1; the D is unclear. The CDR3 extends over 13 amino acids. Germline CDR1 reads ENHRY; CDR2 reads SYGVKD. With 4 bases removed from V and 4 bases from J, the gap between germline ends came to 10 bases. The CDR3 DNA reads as TGTGCCATCAGTGGGTCCGCAGGCACTGAAGCTTTCTTT. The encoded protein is CAISGSAGTEAFF.

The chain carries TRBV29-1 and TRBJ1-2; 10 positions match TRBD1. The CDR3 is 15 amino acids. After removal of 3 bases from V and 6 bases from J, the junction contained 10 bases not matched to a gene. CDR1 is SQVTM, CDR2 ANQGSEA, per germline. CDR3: CSVEPLGQGMDGYTF. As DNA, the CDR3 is TGCAGCGTTGAGCCCCTGGGACAGGGGATGGATGGCTACACCTTC.

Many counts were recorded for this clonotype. The CDR3 sequence is CASSDRRSQPQHF. CDR3 in DNA: TGTGCCAGCAGTGACCGCCGTTCCCAGCCCCAGCATTTT. V is TRBV6-2 or TRBV6-3 and J is TRBJ1-5; the D is unclear. V lost 5 bases, J lost 7 bases, and 12 bases lay in between. Germline V gene sequence: CDR1 MNHEY, CDR2 SVGEGT. The CDR3 spans 13 residues.

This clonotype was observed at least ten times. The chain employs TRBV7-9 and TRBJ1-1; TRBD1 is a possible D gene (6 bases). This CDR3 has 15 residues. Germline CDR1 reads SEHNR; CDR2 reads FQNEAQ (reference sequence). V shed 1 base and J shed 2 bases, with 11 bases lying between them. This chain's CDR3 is CASSLVGGVNTEAFF. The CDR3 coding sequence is TGTGCCAGCAGCTTAGTAGGGGGTGTCAACACTGAAGCTTTCTTT.

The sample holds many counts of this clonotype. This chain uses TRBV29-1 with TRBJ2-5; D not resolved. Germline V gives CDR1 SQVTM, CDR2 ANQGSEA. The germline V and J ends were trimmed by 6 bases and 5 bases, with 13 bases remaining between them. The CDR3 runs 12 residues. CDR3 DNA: TGCAGCGTAGGCGGCAGGTCTGAGACCCAGTACTTC. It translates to CSVGGRSETQYF.

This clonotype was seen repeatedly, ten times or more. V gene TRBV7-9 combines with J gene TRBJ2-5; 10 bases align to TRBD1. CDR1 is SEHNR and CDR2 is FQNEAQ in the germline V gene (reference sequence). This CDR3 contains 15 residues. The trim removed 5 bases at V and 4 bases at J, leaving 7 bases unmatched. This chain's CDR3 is CASSPGTGEVETQYF. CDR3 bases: TGTGCCAGCAGCCCCGGGACAGGGGAGGTAGAGACCCAGTACTTC.

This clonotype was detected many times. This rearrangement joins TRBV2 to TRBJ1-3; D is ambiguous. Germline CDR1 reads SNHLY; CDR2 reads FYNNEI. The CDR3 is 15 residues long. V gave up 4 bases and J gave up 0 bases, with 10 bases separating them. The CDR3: CASSVGGSSGNTIYF. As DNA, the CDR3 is TGTGCCAGCAGTGTAGGCGGAAGCTCTGGAAACACCATATATTTT.